These T cell receptor beta chains were read from a single sample in a study of CD8 T cells in Susac syndrome. From the immunoSEQ multiplex PCR reads, TCRdb called clonotypes with MiXCR, one entry per CDR3 protein. The table records approximately 25,000 distinct CDR3 sequences, 85% to 95% of them present only once. The sample was CD8+ T cells from PBMCs. The source of these receptors is a human donor with Susac syndrome. CDR3s include the opening cysteine and the closing phenylalanine or tryptophan. D genes are given only for firm matches. Size tells how often a clone was seen (once, few, many) or the class of an expanded clone, and some rows leave it out.

NA TRBJ1-4 TRBV6-6 NA CATRGTNEKLFF TGTGCCACCCGAGGAACTAATGAAAAACTGTTTTTT
NA TRBJ1-1 TRBV30 NA CAWSVIGDMNTEAFF TGTGCCTGGAGTGTTATAGGGGATATGAACACTGAAGCTTTCTTT
NA TRBJ2-3 TRBV6-1 NA CASSSKQGGSADTQYF TGTGCCAGCAGCAGCAAACAGGGTGGATCGGCAGATACGCAGTATTTT
NA TRBJ1-1 TRBV7-9 NA CASSLGAQGNTEAFF TGTGCCAGCAGCTTAGGGGCCCAGGGGAACACTGAAGCTTTCTTT
NA TRBJ2-2 TRBV5-1 TRBD1 CASSLGQGSGELFF TGCGCCAGCAGCTTGGGACAGGGATCCGGGGAGCTGTTTTTT
NA TRBJ2-1 TRBV6-2/TRBV6-3 TRBD2 CASSSGLAGGPAEQFF TGTGCCAGCAGTTCCGGACTAGCGGGGGGGCCAGCTGAGCAGTTCTTC
NA TRBJ1-5 TRBV7-8 NA CASSPGTFNQPQHF TGTGCCAGCAGCCCCGGGACGTTCAATCAGCCCCAGCATTTT
once TRBJ1-5 TRBV13 NA CASSLGPAKNQPQHF TGTGCCAGCTCCCTGGGGCCGGCGAAAAATCAGCCCCAGCATTTT
NA TRBJ1-1 TRBV6-2/TRBV6-3 NA CASRKGTAGIILEAFF TGTGCCAGCAGAAAAGGCACGGCGGGGATCATCCTGGAAGCTTTCTTT
NA TRBJ2-7 TRBV9 NA CASSVGLTGMTASYEQYF TGTGCCAGCAGCGTAGGTCTGACGGGTATGACAGCCTCCTACGAGCAGTACTTC
NA TRBJ2-1 TRBV27 NA CASTKRPGRVGEQFF TGTGCCAGCACCAAGCGCCCGGGAAGGGTGGGAGAGCAGTTCTTC
few TRBJ2-7 TRBV6-5 NA CASSIRDGYEQYF TGTGCCAGCAGTATCCGGGACGGCTACGAGCAGTACTTC
NA TRBJ2-7 TRBV11-1 NA CAVDSTGTSSYEQYF TGTGCCGTCGATTCAACCGGGACTTCAAGCTACGAGCAGTACTTC
NA TRBJ1-2 TRBV3-1 NA CASSPAGTLYGYTF TGTGCCAGCAGCCCAGCCGGGACCCTATATGGCTACACCTTC
NA TRBJ1-2 TRBV20-1 TRBD1 CSAGQEMDYGYTF TGCAGTGCTGGACAGGAGATGGACTATGGCTACACCTTC
once TRBJ1-2 TRBV27 TRBD1 CASSLAPLGQENYGYTF TGTGCCAGCAGTTTAGCCCCACTGGGACAGGAGAACTATGGCTACACCTTC
NA TRBJ2-7 TRBV27 TRBD1 CASSLSPGGLDEQYF TGTGCCAGCAGTTTATCGCCAGGGGGCCTGGACGAGCAGTACTTC
NA TRBJ2-5 TRBV7-3 NA CASSLGLTLQETQYF TGTGCCAGCAGCTTAGGACTGACCTTGCAAGAGACCCAGTACTTC
NA TRBJ2-2 TRBV28 NA CASGTVGGRGTGELFF TGTGCCAGCGGGACTGTTGGGGGGCGTGGCACCGGGGAGCTGTTTTTT
NA TRBJ1-2 TRBV7-9 TRBD1 CASSLLDGPGGNGYTF TGTGCCAGCAGCTTATTAGACGGCCCAGGGGGAAATGGCTACACCTTC
NA TRBJ2-7 TRBV12-3/TRBV12-4 NA CASTYSSSYEQYF TGTGCCAGCACCTATTCAAGCTCCTACGAGCAGTACTTC
NA TRBJ2-7 TRBV28 NA CASSVEGAATYEQYF TGTGCCAGCAGCGTGGAGGGGGCTGCAACCTACGAGCAGTACTTC
NA TRBJ2-7 TRBV6-4 TRBD1 CASSDGDRGEQYF TGTGCCAGCAGTGACGGAGACAGGGGCGAGCAGTACTTC
once TRBJ2-4 TRBV4-1 TRBD2 CASSQGLAGDLAKNIQYF TGCGCCAGCAGCCAGGGACTAGCGGGGGATCTAGCCAAAAACATTCAGTACTTC
NA TRBJ2-7 TRBV20-1 TRBD2 CSASGGVTYEQYF TGCAGTGCTAGCGGGGGGGTTACCTACGAGCAGTACTTC
NA TRBJ2-6 TRBV24-1 NA CATSDFGRGSSGANVLTF TGTGCCACCAGTGATTTCGGACGGGGAAGCTCTGGGGCCAACGTCCTGACTTTC
NA TRBJ2-2 TRBV27 NA CASSLSSLTRELFF TGTGCCAGCAGTTTATCGTCTCTTACCAGGGAGCTGTTTTTT
NA TRBJ1-3 TRBV28 NA CASNKLTGNTIYF TGTGCCAGCAACAAACTTACTGGAAACACCATATATTTT
NA TRBJ2-1 TRBV28 NA CASSLQGEQFF TGTGCCAGCAGTTTACAGGGTGAGCAGTTCTTC
NA TRBJ2-7 TRBV28 NA CASSIYSASYEQYF TGTGCCAGCAGTATTTACAGTGCGTCCTACGAGCAGTACTTC
NA TRBJ2-7 TRBV3-1 TRBD1 CASGQPGTGYEQYF TGTGCCAGCGGCCAGCCCGGGACAGGGTACGAGCAGTACTTC
NA TRBJ2-1 TRBV19 TRBD2 CASKMLAGGGNEQFF TGTGCCAGTAAAATGCTGGCGGGGGGGGGCAATGAGCAGTTCTTC
NA TRBJ2-7 TRBV13 TRBD1 CASSLAGTEKNSYEQYF TGTGCCAGCAGCTTAGCCGGGACAGAAAAAAATTCCTACGAGCAGTACTTC
NA TRBJ2-6 TRBV30 TRBD1 CAWSVGQGAPGANVLTF TGTGCCTGGAGTGTCGGGCAGGGGGCCCCTGGGGCCAACGTCCTGACTTTC
NA TRBJ2-2 TRBV12-3/TRBV12-4 TRBD2 CASSLTLAGGNTGELFF TGTGCCAGCAGTTTGACGCTAGCGGGGGGGAACACCGGGGAGCTGTTTTTT
NA TRBJ1-6 TRBV3-1 NA CASSQDGGSSYNSPLHF TGTGCCAGCAGCCAAGACGGGGGAAGCTCCTATAATTCACCCCTCCACTTT
once TRBJ2-7 TRBV7-6 TRBD1 CASSSRDSRYEQYF TGTGCCAGCAGCTCCCGGGACAGCAGATACGAGCAGTACTTC
NA TRBJ2-1 TRBV7-6 NA CASSPEVGGTIKFF TGTGCCAGCAGCCCAGAGGTTGGCGGGACAATCAAGTTCTTC
NA TRBJ2-1 TRBV19 NA CASSIDIRNEQFF TGTGCCAGTAGTATAGACATACGAAATGAGCAGTTCTTC
NA TRBJ1-1 TRBV5-6 NA CASSLFPAGAFF TGTGCCAGCAGCCTCTTCCCGGCAGGAGCTTTCTTT
NA TRBJ2-7 TRBV7-8 NA CASSLERTSYEQYF TGTGCCAGCAGCTTAGAGAGGACTTCCTACGAGCAGTACTTC
NA TRBJ2-5 TRBV7-9 NA CASSVNLDNEETQYF TGTGCCAGCAGCGTAAACTTGGACAACGAAGAGACCCAGTACTTC
NA TRBJ1-4 TRBV18 NA CASSPRGGPLFF TGTGCCAGCTCACCACGGGGCGGACCACTGTTTTTT
once TRBJ1-1 TRBV4-2 NA CASSQGQQALTEAFF TGTGCCAGCAGCCAAGGACAGCAGGCCCTCACTGAAGCTTTCTTT
once TRBJ2-7 TRBV13 TRBD1 CASSLGTDEQYF TGTGCCAGCAGCTTGGGGACAGACGAGCAGTACTTC
NA TRBJ2-3 TRBV6-5 TRBD1 CASSDRDRLTDTQYF TGTGCCAGCAGTGACCGGGACAGGCTCACAGATACGCAGTATTTT
NA TRBJ2-5 TRBV13 NA CASRGAEETQYF TGTGCCAGCAGGGGGGCGGAGGAGACCCAGTACTTC
NA TRBJ2-2 TRBV12-3/TRBV12-4 NA CASTQPPKGDGTGELFF TGTGCCAGCACCCAACCCCCGAAGGGGGACGGCACCGGGGAGCTGTTTTTT
NA TRBJ1-2 TRBV10-3 NA CAISGAPVGSYGYTF TGTGCCATCAGTGGTGCCCCTGTCGGCAGCTATGGCTACACCTTC
NA TRBJ2-1 TRBV3-1 NA CASSAGWGNEQFF TGTGCCAGCAGTGCAGGGTGGGGCAATGAGCAGTTCTTC
few TRBJ2-7 TRBV7-9 TRBD1 CASSRQGANEQYF TGTGCCAGCAGCCGTCAGGGGGCGAACGAGCAGTACTTC
NA TRBJ2-5 TRBV11-3 TRBD1 CASSLDRGLETQYF TGTGCCAGCAGCCTGGACAGGGGGCTGGAGACCCAGTACTTC
NA TRBJ1-1 TRBV9 TRBD1 CASSGDPGQLNTEAFF TGTGCCAGCAGCGGCGACCCGGGACAGTTGAACACTGAAGCTTTCTTT
NA TRBJ2-1 TRBV13 TRBD2 CASSLTGGSYNEQFF TGTGCCAGCAGCTTAACGGGGGGTTCCTACAATGAGCAGTTCTTC
NA TRBJ2-2 TRBV28 NA CASSTHPEGRTGELFF TGTGCCAGCAGTACACATCCGGAGGGGCGCACCGGGGAGCTGTTTTTT
NA TRBJ2-7 TRBV6-6 NA CASRLGDYEQYF TGTGCCAGCCGCCTAGGGGACTACGAGCAGTACTTC
NA TRBJ1-3 TRBV4-1 NA CASSPTPGSSGNTIYF TGCGCCAGCAGCCCCACCCCAGGGAGCTCTGGAAACACCATATATTTT
NA TRBJ2-3 TRBV7-2 TRBD2 CASARGRTSSPDTQYF TGTGCCAGCGCCCGCGGACGGACTAGCTCCCCCGATACGCAGTATTTT
NA TRBJ2-5 TRBV7-9 TRBD1 CASSLLGQGKETQYF TGTGCCAGCAGCTTATTAGGACAGGGAAAAGAGACCCAGTACTTC